One TCR beta chain is described in this entry. The antigen is not known. The data originate from a study of T-cell memory formation after mild COVID-19. Study information: TCR clustering was largely donor specific.

Via MiXCR, TCRdb re-called the 5' RACE reads, giving one row per CDR3 protein. The sample holds 500,000 to 600,000 distinct CDR3 sequences; approximately 19% are singletons and the top ten take 12%. This CDR3 has 15 amino acids. The junction had 5 bases not matched to a gene; V was cut back by 3 bases and J by 6 bases. Study conclusions and caveats: Of the contracting clones, CD4+ ones lay mainly in CM and EM, and CD8+ ones in EMRA. Clones that shrank (day 15 to 85) were balanced CD4/CD8, whereas later expanders leaned CD4+.

Sequencing was performed on PBMCs or a T cell subset sorted from them (not recorded which). This receptor was identified in an adult woman who had mild COVID-19 (a few samples of this study predate the infection). Cell type and time point are not known. The chain couples TRBV12-3 or TRBV12-4 to TRBJ2-1; 10 bases are shared with TRBD2. CDR3 bases: TGTGCCAGCAGTTTCGGGACTAGCGTGGGCAATGAGCAGTTCTTC. This sequence encodes CASSFGTSVGNEQFF.